A selection of T cell receptor beta chains follows, all from one sample in a study of blood T cell repertoires in COVID-19. Generated by immunoSEQ multiplex PCR, the TCRdb table keeps only in-frame clones and is missing some. The table lists fewer than 250,000 clones, approximately 84% of them singletons. Sequences were obtained from peripheral blood. The origin of the receptors is a man aged 45-65 years with acute or convalescent COVID-19. Both conserved end residues are part of each CDR3. A D gene is named only where the DNA matches it firmly. The size field is filled for only some rows; it gives once, few, many or a size class.

clone_size,d_call,v_call,j_call,cdr3_aa,cdr3_nt
.,.,TRBV18,TRBJ1-4,CASSEIYNEKLFF,TGTGCCAGCTCAGAGATCTATAATGAAAAACTGTTTTTT
.,.,TRBV6-5,TRBJ1-1,CASSYSPGQPEAFF,TGTGCCAGCAGTTACTCCCCAGGACAACCTGAAGCTTTCTTT
.,TRBD1,TRBV5-1,TRBJ1-2,CASSLAWDRHSGYSNYGYTF,TGCGCCAGCAGCTTGGCATGGGACAGGCACTCCGGGTACTCAAACTATGGCTACACCTTC
.,.,TRBV30,TRBJ1-5,CAWSSGYNQPQHF,TGTGCCTGGAGTTCAGGGTACAATCAGCCCCAGCATTTT
.,.,TRBV5-4,TRBJ2-7,CASSLGGGRRNYEQYF,TGTGCCAGCAGCTTGGGAGGGGGACGACGGAACTACGAGCAGTACTTC
once,.,TRBV4-1,TRBJ2-3,CASSPKGLSDTQYF,TGCGCCAGCAGCCCAAAGGGACTCTCAGATACGCAGTATTTT
.,TRBD1,TRBV3-1/TRBV3-2,TRBJ1-6,CASSQAGGHNSPLHF,TGTGCCAGCAGCCAAGCAGGGGGTCATAATTCACCCCTCCACTTT
.,.,TRBV21-1,TRBJ1-3,CASSIGTGPFGYTIYF,TGTGCCAGCAGCATAGGGACAGGGCCTTTCGGCTACACCATATATTTT
.,.,TRBV30,TRBJ1-5,CAWSDRSNQPQHF,TGTGCCTGGTCAGACAGAAGCAATCAGCCCCAGCATTTT
.,TRBD1,TRBV7-9,TRBJ1-2,CASSSARGLYYGYTF,TGTGCCAGCAGCTCAGCCAGGGGGCTCTACTATGGCTACACCTTC
.,.,TRBV9,TRBJ1-2,CASSVSGRGSDYGYTF,TGTGCCAGCAGCGTCTCAGGGAGGGGGTCGGACTATGGCTACACCTTC
.,TRBD1,TRBV30,TRBJ1-6,CAWSVGTGGYSPLHF,TGTGCCTGGAGTGTCGGTACAGGGGGATATTCACCCCTCCACTTT
.,TRBD1,TRBV18,TRBJ2-7,CASSAGTGLYEQYF,TGTGCCAGCTCCGCCGGGACAGGGCTTTACGAGCAGTACTTC
.,.,TRBV10-1,TRBJ1-1,CASSESGLRGSTEAFF,TGCGCCAGCAGTGAGTCCGGGCTGAGGGGGTCGACTGAAGCTTTCTTT
once,TRBD1,TRBV11-2,TRBJ1-2,CASSPTGTGNNYGYTF,TGTGCCAGCAGCCCCACCGGGACAGGGAATAACTATGGCTACACCTTC
.,.,TRBV2,TRBJ1-2,CASSGGTEGSYTF,TGTGCCAGCTCCGGAGGGACCGAGGGAAGCTACACCTTC
.,.,TRBV15,TRBJ1-1,CATSRDRTAGLEAFF,TGTGCCACCAGCAGAGATCGAACAGCGGGGCTTGAAGCTTTCTTT
.,.,TRBV6-5,TRBJ2-2,CASSLNYNTGELFF,TGTGCCAGCAGTTTGAACTATAACACCGGGGAGCTGTTTTTT
.,TRBD1,TRBV18,TRBJ1-3,CASSPGQGRDSGNTIYF,TGTGCCAGCTCACCCGGACAGGGGAGGGACTCTGGAAACACCATATATTTT
.,.,TRBV5-6,TRBJ1-1,CASSWANTEAFF,TGTGCCAGCAGTTGGGCGAACACTGAAGCTTTCTTT
.,.,TRBV5-1,TRBJ1-1,CASSPAGTHDGEAFF,TGCGCCAGCAGCCCGGCCGGGACTCACGACGGGGAGGCTTTCTTT
.,.,TRBV4-1,TRBJ1-1,CASSALGGAEAFF,TGCGCCAGCAGCGCTCTGGGGGGGGCTGAAGCTTTCTTT
.,.,TRBV5-1,TRBJ2-5,CASSPDSSQETQYF,TGCGCCAGCAGCCCCGACAGTTCCCAAGAGACCCAGTACTTC
.,.,TRBV10-2,TRBJ1-4,CASNGGAKGTNEKLFF,TGCGCCAGCAATGGGGGGGCGAAGGGCACTAATGAAAAACTGTTTTTT
.,.,TRBV10-1,TRBJ1-3,CASSAGSSGNTIYF,TGCGCCAGCAGTGCGGGGAGCTCTGGAAACACCATATATTTT
.,TRBD1,TRBV7-9,TRBJ2-1,CASSLLRGQGMYNEQFF,TGTGCCAGCAGCTTACTTCGGGGACAGGGGATGTACAATGAGCAGTTCTTC
.,TRBD1,TRBV30,TRBJ1-2,CAWSGGQGAGGYTF,TGTGCCTGGAGTGGCGGACAGGGGGCAGGGGGCTACACCTTC
.,.,TRBV7-3,TRBJ2-2,CASSPGPGYGTGELFF,TGTGCCAGCAGCCCAGGGCCAGGGTACGGTACCGGGGAGCTGTTTTTT
.,.,TRBV20-1,TRBJ1-5,CSASGQANQPQHF,TGCAGTGCTAGTGGCCAGGCAAATCAGCCCCAGCATTTT
.,TRBD1,TRBV29-1,TRBJ1-4,CSAVGTGEGEKLFF,TGCAGCGCCGTCGGGACAGGGGAGGGTGAAAAACTGTTTTTT
.,.,TRBV10-1,TRBJ1-1,CASSETARGTEAFF,TGCGCCAGCAGTGAGACAGCCAGGGGCACTGAAGCTTTCTTT
.,.,TRBV7-8,TRBJ2-2,CASSLAPGHTTGELFF,TGTGCCAGCAGCTTAGCTCCGGGACATACCACCGGGGAGCTGTTTTTT
.,TRBD1,TRBV5-1,TRBJ2-2,CASSLADRGDTGELFF,TGCGCCAGCAGCTTGGCTGACAGGGGCGACACCGGGGAGCTGTTTTTT
.,.,TRBV6-5,TRBJ1-2,CASRTDSISNYGYTF,TGTGCCAGCAGGACTGACAGCATTTCTAACTATGGCTACACCTTC
.,.,TRBV27,TRBJ2-1,CAISSGVEQFF,TGTGCCATCAGTTCCGGTGTTGAGCAGTTCTTC
.,.,TRBV3-1/TRBV3-2,TRBJ1-2,CASSQGLGGYGYTF,TGTGCCAGCAGCCAAGGGCTGGGAGGCTATGGCTACACCTTC
.,.,TRBV18,TRBJ1-2,CASSPGGPNGYTF,TGTGCCAGCTCACCGGGGGGACCTAATGGCTACACCTTC
.,TRBD2,TRBV5-4,TRBJ2-7,CASSLAGARGYEQYF,TGTGCCAGCTCACTAGCGGGGGCCCGGGGATACGAGCAGTACTTC
.,.,TRBV5-1,TRBJ2-3,CASRRTESTDTQYF,TGCGCCAGCAGACGGACAGAAAGCACAGATACGCAGTATTTT
.,.,TRBV2,TRBJ1-5,CASSDRTGSAQHF,TGTGCCAGCAGTGACCGGACGGGGTCGGCCCAGCATTTT
once,TRBD1,TRBV11-2,TRBJ1-2,CASSPGQGYPAVYGYTF,TGTGCCAGCAGCCCCGGACAGGGGTATCCAGCTGTCTATGGCTACACCTTC
.,.,TRBV6-5,TRBJ1-6,CASSPSSYNSPLHF,TGTGCCAGCAGTCCGAGCTCCTATAATTCACCCCTCCACTTT
.,.,TRBV6-5,TRBJ1-4,CASSYSRTLVGEKLFF,TGTGCCAGCAGTTACTCGAGAACACTAGTGGGGGAAAAACTGTTTTTT
.,TRBD2,TRBV6-5,TRBJ2-7,CASSRTSGYEQYF,TGTGCCAGCAGCCGGACTAGCGGATACGAGCAGTACTTC
.,TRBD2,TRBV2,TRBJ2-5,CASSAAGEETQYF,TGTGCCAGCTCGGCAGCGGGGGAGGAGACCCAGTACTTC
.,TRBD1,TRBV5-6,TRBJ1-2,CASSPGTGDYGYTF,TGTGCCAGCAGCCCCGGGACAGGTGACTATGGCTACACCTTC
once,.,TRBV18,TRBJ1-5,CASSPGQLRGNQPQHF,TGTGCCAGCTCACCAGGACAGTTAAGGGGCAATCAGCCCCAGCATTTT
.,TRBD2,TRBV7-2,TRBJ2-3,CASRFTKAGAPPQYF,TGTGCCAGCAGGTTTACCAAAGCGGGGGCCCCTCCGCAGTATTTT
.,.,TRBV3-1/TRBV3-2,TRBJ2-5,CASSLGSVRVVETQYF,TGTGCCAGCAGCCTGGGATCGGTCAGGGTGGTAGAGACCCAGTACTTC
.,TRBD2,TRBV7-7,TRBJ2-5,CASSSRPSGGAQETQYF,TGTGCCAGCAGCTCGCGCCCTAGCGGGGGGGCGCAGGAGACCCAGTACTTC
.,.,TRBV9,TRBJ1-3,CASSGTSGNTIYF,TGTGCCAGCAGCGGTACTTCTGGAAACACCATATATTTT
.,TRBD1,TRBV28,TRBJ1-1,CASSNRGTSEAFF,TGTGCCAGCTCTAACAGGGGGACAAGTGAAGCTTTCTTT
.,TRBD1,TRBV5-1,TRBJ1-2,CASSSRGQGAGGYTF,TGCGCCAGCAGCTCCAGGGGACAGGGGGCTGGCGGCTACACCTTC
.,.,TRBV3-1/TRBV3-2,TRBJ2-7,CASSQQDILYEQYF,TGTGCCAGCAGCCAACAGGACATCCTCTACGAGCAGTACTTC
.,.,TRBV12-3/TRBV12-4,TRBJ2-6,CASSLSGANVLTF,TGTGCCAGCAGCCTTTCTGGGGCCAACGTCCTGACTTTC